The 4 T cell receptor beta chains presented below share a single source sample, sequenced in a study of PD-1 blockade in classical Hodgkin lymphoma. Generated by immunoSEQ multiplex PCR, the TCRdb table keeps only in-frame clones and is missing some. The table includes about 46,000 clones, approximately 70% detected once. Brentuximab vedotin exposure varied, and every patient relapsed after autologous stem cell transplantation. The sample consisted of peripheral blood mononuclear cells (PBMCs), taken at baseline. These receptors all stem from a human donor with classical Hodgkin lymphoma.

The gene calls are TRBV30 and TRBJ1-2; TRBD1 matches 8 bases. CDR3 length equals 17 residues. V lost 0 bases and J lost 8; bases outside the gene matches: 17. Germline V lookup: CDR1 GTSNPN, CDR2 SVGIG (reference sequence). CDR3 in DNA: TGTGCCTGGAGTGTTGGGTGGTCCGTGGGGACAGGCTCCGGCTACACCTTC. Encoded protein: CAWSVGWSVGTGSGYTF.

The genes are TRBV5-6 and TRBJ1-2; perhaps TRBD1 as D (6 bases). Trimming removed 0 bases from V and 8 bases from J, with 17 bases in between. Germline loops: CDR1 SGHDT, CDR2 YYEEEE. This CDR3 comprises 15 residues. The CDR3 sequence is CASSLGRGPLSGYTF. The CDR3 nucleotides are TGTGCCAGCAGCTTGGGGCGGGGGCCCCTTTCCGGCTACACCTTC.

The J gene is TRBJ1-6, the V gene TRBV6-6; 10 nucleotides match TRBD1. V shed 6 bases, J shed 8 bases, and the junction held 7 bases outside the gene matches. Germline assignment: CDR1 MNHNY and CDR2 SVGAGI (reference sequence). CDR3 size: 15 residues. Here the CDR3 DNA reads TGTGCCAGCAGCCGCTCCGGGACAGGGGATTCACCCCTCCACTTT. Translating it yields CASSRSGTGDSPLHF.

The chain uses TRBV28 and TRBJ2-7, with D uncertain. This CDR3 is built from 15 residues. Trimming took 4 bases from V and 3 from J, leaving 16 bases between them. Germline V gene lookup returns CDR1 MDHEN and CDR2 SYDVKM. CDR3 nucleotides: TGTGCCAGCAGTTCACCCTACGACCGAAACTACGAGCAGTACTTC. Translating it yields CASSSPYDRNYEQYF. The entire variable domain, with the rest obtained from reference TRBV28 and TRBJ2-7, is as follows: DVKVTQSSRYLVKRTGEKVFLECVQDMDHENMFWYRQDPGLGLRLIYFSYDVKMKEKGDIPEGYSVSREKKERFSLILESASTNQTSMYLCASSSPYDRNYEQYFGPGTRLTVT.